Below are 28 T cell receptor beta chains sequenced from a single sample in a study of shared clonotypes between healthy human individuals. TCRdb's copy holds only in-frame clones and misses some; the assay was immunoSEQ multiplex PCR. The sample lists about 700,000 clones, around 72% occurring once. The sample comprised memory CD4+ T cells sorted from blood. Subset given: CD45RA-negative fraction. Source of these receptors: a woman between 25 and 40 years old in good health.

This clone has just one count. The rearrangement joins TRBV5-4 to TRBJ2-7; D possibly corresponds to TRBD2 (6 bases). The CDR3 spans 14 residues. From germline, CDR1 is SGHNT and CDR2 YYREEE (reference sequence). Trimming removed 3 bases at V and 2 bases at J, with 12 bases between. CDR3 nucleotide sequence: TGTGCCAGCAGCTCCGGGACTTATACCTACGAGCAGTACTTC. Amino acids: CASSSGTYTYEQYF.

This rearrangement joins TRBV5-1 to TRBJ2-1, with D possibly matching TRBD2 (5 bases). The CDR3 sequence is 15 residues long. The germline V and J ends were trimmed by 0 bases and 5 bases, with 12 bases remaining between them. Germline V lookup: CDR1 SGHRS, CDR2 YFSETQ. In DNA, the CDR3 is TGCGCCAGCAGCTTGGACGCGGGTAGCCACAATGAGCAGTTCTTC. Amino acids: CASSLDAGSHNEQFF.

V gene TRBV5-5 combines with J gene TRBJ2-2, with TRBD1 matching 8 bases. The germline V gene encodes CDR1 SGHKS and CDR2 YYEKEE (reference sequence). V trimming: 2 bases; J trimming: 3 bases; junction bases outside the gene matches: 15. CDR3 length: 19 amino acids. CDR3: CASSLAGQGAFVDTGELFF. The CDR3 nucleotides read TGTGCCAGCAGCTTAGCCGGACAGGGCGCTTTTGTCGACACCGGGGAGCTGTTTTTT.

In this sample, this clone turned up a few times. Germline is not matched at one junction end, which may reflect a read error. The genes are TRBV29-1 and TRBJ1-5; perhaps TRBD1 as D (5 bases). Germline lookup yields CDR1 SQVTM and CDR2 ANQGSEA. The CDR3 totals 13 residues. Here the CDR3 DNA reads TGCAGCGTTAGGGGAGCTAGCGATCAGCCCCAGCATTTT. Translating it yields CSVRGASDQPQHF.

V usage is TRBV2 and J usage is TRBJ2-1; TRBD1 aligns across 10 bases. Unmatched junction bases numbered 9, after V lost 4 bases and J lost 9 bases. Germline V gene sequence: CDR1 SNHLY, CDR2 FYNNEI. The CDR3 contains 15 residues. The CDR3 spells CASSGDRGQGGEQFF. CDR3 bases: TGTGCCAGCAGTGGAGACAGGGGGCAGGGAGGTGAGCAGTTCTTC.

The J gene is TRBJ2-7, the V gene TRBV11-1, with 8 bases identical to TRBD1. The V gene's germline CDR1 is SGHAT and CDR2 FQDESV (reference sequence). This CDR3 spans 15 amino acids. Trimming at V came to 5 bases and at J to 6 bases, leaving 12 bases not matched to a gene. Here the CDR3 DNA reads TGTGCCAGCAGCCGCACAGGACAGGGACCAGGCGAGCAGTACTTC. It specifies CASSRTGQGPGEQYF.

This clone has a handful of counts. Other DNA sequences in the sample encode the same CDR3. The CDR3 sequence is CASSGDTDTQYF. Here the CDR3 DNA reads TGTGCCAGCTCGGGGGACACAGATACGCAGTATTTT. The chain joins TRBV18 to TRBJ2-3; D may be TRBD1 or TRBD2 (5 bases each). This CDR3 has 12 amino acids. Per germline, CDR1 KGHSH and CDR2 LQKENI. Trimming removed 6 bases at V and 2 bases at J, with 6 bases between.

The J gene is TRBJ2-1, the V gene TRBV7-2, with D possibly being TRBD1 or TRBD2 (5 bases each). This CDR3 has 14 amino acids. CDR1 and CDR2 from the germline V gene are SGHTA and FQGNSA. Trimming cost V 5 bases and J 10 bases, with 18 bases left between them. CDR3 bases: TGTGCCAGCAGCCCGGGGCCAGAGGGCGGGGAGCAGTTCTTC. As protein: CASSPGPEGGEQFF.

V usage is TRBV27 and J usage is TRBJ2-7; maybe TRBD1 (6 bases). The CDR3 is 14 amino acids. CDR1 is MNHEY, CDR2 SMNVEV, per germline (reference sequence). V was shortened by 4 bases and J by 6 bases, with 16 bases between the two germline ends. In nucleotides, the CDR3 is TGTGCCAGCAGTTCCGGGACAAGGGCGTCCGAGCAGTACTTC. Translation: CASSSGTRASEQYF.

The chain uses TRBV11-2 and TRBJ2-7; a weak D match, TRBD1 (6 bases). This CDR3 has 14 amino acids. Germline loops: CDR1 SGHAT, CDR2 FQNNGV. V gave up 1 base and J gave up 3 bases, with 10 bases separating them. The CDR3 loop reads CASSLAGVNYEQYF. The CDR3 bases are TGTGCCAGCAGCTTAGCAGGGGTAAACTACGAGCAGTACTTC.

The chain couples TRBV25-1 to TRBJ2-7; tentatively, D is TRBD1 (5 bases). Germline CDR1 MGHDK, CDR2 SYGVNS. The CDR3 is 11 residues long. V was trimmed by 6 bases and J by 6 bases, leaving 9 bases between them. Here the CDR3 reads CASRGHSEQYF. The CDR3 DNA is TGTGCCAGCAGAGGACATTCCGAGCAGTACTTC.

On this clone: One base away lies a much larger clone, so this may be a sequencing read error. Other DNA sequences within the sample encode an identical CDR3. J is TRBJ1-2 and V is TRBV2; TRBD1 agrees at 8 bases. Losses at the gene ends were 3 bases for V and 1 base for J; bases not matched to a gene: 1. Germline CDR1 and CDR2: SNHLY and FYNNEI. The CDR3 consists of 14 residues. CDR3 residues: CASSDRGLNYGYTF. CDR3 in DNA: TGTGCCAGCAGTGACAGGGGGCTTAACTATGGCTACACCTTC.

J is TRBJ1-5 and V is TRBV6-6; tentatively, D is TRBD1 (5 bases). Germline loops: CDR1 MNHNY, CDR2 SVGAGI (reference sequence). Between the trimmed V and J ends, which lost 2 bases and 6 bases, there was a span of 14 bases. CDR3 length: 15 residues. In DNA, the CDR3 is TGTGCCAGCAGTTACGGGCGGGATGGGACTCAGCCCCAGCATTTT. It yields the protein CASSYGRDGTQPQHF.

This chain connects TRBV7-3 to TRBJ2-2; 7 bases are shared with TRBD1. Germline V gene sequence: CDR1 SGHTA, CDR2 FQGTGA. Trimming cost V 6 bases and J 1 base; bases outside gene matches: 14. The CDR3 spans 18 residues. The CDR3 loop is CASRPYRTGQENTGELFF. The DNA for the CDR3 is TGTGCCAGCAGGCCCTACCGAACCGGACAGGAGAACACCGGGGAGCTGTTTTTT.

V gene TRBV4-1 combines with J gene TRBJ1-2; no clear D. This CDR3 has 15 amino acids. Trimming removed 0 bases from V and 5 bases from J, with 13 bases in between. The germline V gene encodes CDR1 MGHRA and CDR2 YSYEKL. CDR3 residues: CASSQEGSLSYGYTF. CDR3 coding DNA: TGCGCCAGCAGCCAAGAAGGTAGTCTTAGTTATGGCTACACCTTC.

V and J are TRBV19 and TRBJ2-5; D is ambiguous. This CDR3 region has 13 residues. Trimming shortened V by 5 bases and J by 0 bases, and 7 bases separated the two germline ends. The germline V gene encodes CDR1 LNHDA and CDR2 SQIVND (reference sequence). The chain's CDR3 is CASSPQNQETQYF. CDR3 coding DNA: TGTGCCAGTAGTCCCCAGAACCAAGAGACCCAGTACTTC.

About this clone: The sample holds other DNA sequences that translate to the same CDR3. The CDR3 reads CASSLGRYEQYF. The CDR3, as DNA: TGTGCCAGCAGCTTAGGGCGTTACGAGCAGTACTTC. This chain links TRBV11-2 with TRBJ2-7, with unresolved D. Deletions cut 1 base from V and 4 bases from J, with 5 bases between. The length of the CDR3 is 12 residues. Germline values: CDR1 SGHAT, CDR2 FQNNGV. Combining the CDR3 with reference TRBV11-2 and TRBJ2-7 gives the whole variable domain EAGVAQSPRYKIIEKRQSVAFWCNPISGHATLYWYQQILGQGPKLLIQFQNNGVVDDSQLPKDRFSAERLKGVDSTLKIQPAKLEDSAVYLCASSLGRYEQYFGPGTRLTVT.

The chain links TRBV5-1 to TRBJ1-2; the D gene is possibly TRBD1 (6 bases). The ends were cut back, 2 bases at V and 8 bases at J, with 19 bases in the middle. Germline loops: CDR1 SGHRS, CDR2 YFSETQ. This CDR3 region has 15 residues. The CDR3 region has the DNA TGCGCCAGCAGCTTACAGGGTCCTCCTATCGGGGGCTACACCTTC. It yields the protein CASSLQGPPIGGYTF.

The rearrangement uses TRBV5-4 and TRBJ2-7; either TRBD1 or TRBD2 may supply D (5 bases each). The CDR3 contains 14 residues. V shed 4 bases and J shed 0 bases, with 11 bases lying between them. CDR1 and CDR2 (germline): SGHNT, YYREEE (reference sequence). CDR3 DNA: TGTGCCAGCAGCCCGGGGCTGGGCTCCTACGAGCAGTACTTC. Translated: CASSPGLGSYEQYF.

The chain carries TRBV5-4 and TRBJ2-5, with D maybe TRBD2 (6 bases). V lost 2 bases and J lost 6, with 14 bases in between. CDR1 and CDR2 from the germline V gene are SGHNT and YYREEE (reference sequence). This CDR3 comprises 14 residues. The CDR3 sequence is CASSFRGTGQTQYF. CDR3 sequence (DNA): TGTGCCAGCAGCTTTCGGGGGACGGGACAGACCCAGTACTTC.

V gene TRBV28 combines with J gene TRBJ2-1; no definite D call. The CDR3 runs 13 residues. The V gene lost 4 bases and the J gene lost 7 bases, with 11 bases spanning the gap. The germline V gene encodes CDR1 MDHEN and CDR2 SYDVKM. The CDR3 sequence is CASSSPPLNEQFF. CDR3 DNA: TGTGCCAGCAGTTCCCCCCCATTAAATGAGCAGTTCTTC.

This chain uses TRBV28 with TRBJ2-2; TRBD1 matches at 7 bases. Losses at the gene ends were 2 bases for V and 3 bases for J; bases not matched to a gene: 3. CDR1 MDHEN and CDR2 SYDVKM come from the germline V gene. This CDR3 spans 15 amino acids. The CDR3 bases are TGTGCCAGCAGTTTACTCGGACAGGACACCGGGGAGCTGTTTTTT. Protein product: CASSLLGQDTGELFF.

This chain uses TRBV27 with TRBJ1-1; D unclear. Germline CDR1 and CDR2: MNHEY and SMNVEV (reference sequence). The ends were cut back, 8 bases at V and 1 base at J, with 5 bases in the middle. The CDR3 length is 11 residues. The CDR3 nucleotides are TGTGCCAGCTATCAGAACACTGAAGCTTTCTTT. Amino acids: CASYQNTEAFF.

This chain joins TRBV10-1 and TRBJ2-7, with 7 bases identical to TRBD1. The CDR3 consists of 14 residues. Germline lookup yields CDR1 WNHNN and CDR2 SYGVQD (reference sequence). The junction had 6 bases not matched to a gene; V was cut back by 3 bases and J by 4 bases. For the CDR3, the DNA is TGCGCCAGCAGTGATCGGGACAGAATGTACGAGCAGTACTTC. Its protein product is CASSDRDRMYEQYF.

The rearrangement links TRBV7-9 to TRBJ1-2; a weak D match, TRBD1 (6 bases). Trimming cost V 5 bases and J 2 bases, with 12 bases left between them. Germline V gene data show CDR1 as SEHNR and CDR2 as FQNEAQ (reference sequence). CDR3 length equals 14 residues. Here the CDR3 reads CASSHTGQNYGYTF. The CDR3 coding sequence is TGTGCCAGCAGCCATACTGGACAGAACTATGGCTACACCTTC.

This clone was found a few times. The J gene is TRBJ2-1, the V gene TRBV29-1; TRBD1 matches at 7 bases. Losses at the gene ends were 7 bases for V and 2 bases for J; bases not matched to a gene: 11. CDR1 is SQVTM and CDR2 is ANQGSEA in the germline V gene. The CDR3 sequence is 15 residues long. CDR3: CSALIPGTAYNEQFF. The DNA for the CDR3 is TGCAGCGCCCTAATTCCAGGGACAGCCTACAATGAGCAGTTCTTC.

CDR3 sequence: CASSRLGGTDTQYF. As DNA, the CDR3 is TGCGCCAGCAGCCGCCTCGGAGGCACAGATACGCAGTATTTT. The chain is built from TRBV4-1 and TRBJ2-3; the D is unclear. This CDR3 spans 14 amino acids. Germline-derived CDR1 and CDR2 are MGHRA and YSYEKL. Trimming took off 4 bases at V and 1 base at J, with 9 bases between the two ends.

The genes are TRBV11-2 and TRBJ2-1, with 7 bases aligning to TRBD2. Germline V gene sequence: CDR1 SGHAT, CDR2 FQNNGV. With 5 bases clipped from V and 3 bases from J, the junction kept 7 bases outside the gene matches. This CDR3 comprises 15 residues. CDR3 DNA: TGTGCCAGCAGCCCTCGGTGGGGGGGCTACAATGAGCAGTTCTTC. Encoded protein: CASSPRWGGYNEQFF.